A single sample gave rise to the 26 T cell receptor beta chains below, sequenced in a study of CD8+ T cells in alopecia areata. TCR sequencing used cDNA made by reverse transcription of extracted RNA. Assay: immunoSEQ multiplex PCR; the TCRdb copy retains only in-frame clones and omits some. This sample has tens of thousands of clones, with around half found just once. About 5 patients' CD4+ populations were sorted into CD25+CD127- cells. The material sequenced was CD4+ Tregs sorted from blood. The receptor source for this set is a human donor with alopecia areata.

The rearrangement links TRBV5-4 to TRBJ2-5; unclear D gene. Looked up from germline, CDR1 is SGHNT and CDR2 is YYREEE (reference sequence). The CDR3 spans 11 residues. Trimming stripped 4 bases from V and 7 bases from J, with 8 bases between. CDR3 in DNA: TGTGCCAGCAGCCTGTCTGGGACCCAGTACTTC. Its protein product is CASSLSGTQYF. The full variable domain, its missing parts supplied by reference TRBV5-4 and TRBJ2-5, is ETGVTQSPTHLIKTRGQQVTLRCSSQSGHNTVSWYQQALGQGPQFIFQYYREEENGRGNFPPRFSGLQFPNYSSELNVNALELDDSALYLCASSLSGTQYFGPGTRLLVL.

V is TRBV7-8 and J is TRBJ2-1, with D perhaps given as TRBD1 or TRBD2 (5 bases each). The germline V gene encodes CDR1 SGHVS and CDR2 FQNEAQ. The ends were cut back, 3 bases at V and 15 bases at J, with 18 bases in the middle. This CDR3 contains 13 residues. The CDR3 region has the DNA TGTGCCAGCAGCTTTCGGGGACGTACACCGAGGTTCTTC. Its translation is CASSFRGRTPRFF.

This clone is labeled as medium-sized. The J gene is TRBJ1-1, the V gene TRBV7-9; 9 bases map to TRBD1. V lost 5 bases and J lost 1; bases outside the gene matches: 14. The germline V gene encodes CDR1 SEHNR and CDR2 FQNEAQ (reference sequence). The CDR3 has 18 amino acids. The DNA for the CDR3 is TGTGCCAGCAGCCCCCGCATTCCCGGACAGGGGACGAACACTGAAGCTTTCTTT. This translates into CASSPRIPGQGTNTEAFF.

This sequence joins TRBV10-2 and TRBJ2-5, with D possibly TRBD1 on 7 matching bases. Trimming cost V 4 bases and J 4 bases, with 16 bases left between them. CDR1 is WSHSY and CDR2 is SAAADI in the germline V gene. This CDR3 comprises 15 residues. The CDR3: CASSVLWRGRETQYF. The CDR3 nucleotides read TGCGCCAGCAGTGTATTGTGGAGGGGGCGAGAGACCCAGTACTTC.

The rearrangement joins TRBV4-1 to TRBJ2-2; 8 bases align to TRBD2. CDR3 size: 17 residues. The germline V gene encodes CDR1 MGHRA and CDR2 YSYEKL. The ends lost 3 bases at V and 4 bases at J; junction bases unmatched: 10. The CDR3 nucleotides read TGCGCCAGCAGCCACGCACCGGGACTAGAGATCACCGGGGAGCTGTTTTTT. Translation gives CASSHAPGLEITGELFF.

The CDR3 loop reads CASEPRRATDTQYF. The CDR3 DNA sequence: TGTGCCAGCGAGCCGAGGAGGGCCACAGATACGCAGTATTTT. V is TRBV6-6 and J is TRBJ2-3; TRBD2 might be the D (6 bases). In germline, CDR1 is MNHNY, CDR2 SVGAGI (reference sequence). The CDR3 spans 14 residues. The V end was cut by 8 bases, the J end by 2 bases, with 14 bases between.

The chain is built from TRBV29-1 and TRBJ2-7; 7 bases are shared with TRBD1. V was pared by 4 bases and J by 1 base, with 7 bases of the junction left unmatched. In germline, CDR1 is SQVTM, CDR2 ANQGSEA. CDR3 length: 14 amino acids. CDR3 sequence reads: CSVVSRGFSYEQYF. CDR3 nucleotides: TGCAGCGTTGTCTCCAGGGGGTTTTCCTACGAGCAGTACTTC.

The J gene is TRBJ2-7, the V gene TRBV4-3, with D tentatively TRBD1 (7 bases). Germline-derived CDR1 and CDR2 are LGHNA and YSLEER. The CDR3 runs to 15 residues. V was clipped by 1 base and J by 4 bases, with 14 bases between them. This CDR3 reads CASSQVGGGGYEQYF. The CDR3 bases are TGCGCCAGCAGCCAAGTTGGAGGGGGCGGGTACGAGCAGTACTTC.

The chain joins TRBV5-1 to TRBJ1-4; D may be TRBD1 (5 bases). The CDR3 runs 15 residues. Germline loops: CDR1 SGHRS, CDR2 YFSETQ. V was cut by 4 bases and J by 6 bases, with 16 bases left in between. CDR3 residues: CASSIAGTGDEKLFF. CDR3 sequence (DNA): TGCGCCAGCAGCATCGCCGGGACGGGAGATGAAAAACTGTTTTTT.

The V call is TRBV4-1, the J call TRBJ1-1; the match to TRBD1 covers 7 bases. V was pared by 4 bases and J by 2 bases, with 10 bases of the junction left unmatched. This CDR3 is 16 amino acids long. The germline V gene encodes CDR1 MGHRA and CDR2 YSYEKL. The DNA of the CDR3 is TGCGCCAGCAGCCCGATGACAGGGAATATCAACACTGAAGCTTTCTTT. As protein: CASSPMTGNINTEAFF.

The V gene is TRBV5-1, the J gene TRBJ2-4; D could derive from TRBD1 or TRBD2 (5 bases each). This CDR3 has 14 amino acids. CDR1 is SGHRS, CDR2 YFSETQ, per germline. V gave up 4 bases and J gave up 6 bases, with 14 bases separating them. The CDR3 DNA is TGCGCCAGCAGCCCAGTGAGGGGCGGAAACATTCAGTACTTC. Amino acid sequence: CASSPVRGGNIQYF. The variable domain in full, with the rest retrieved from reference TRBV5-1 and TRBJ2-4, is KAGVTQTPRYLIKTRGQQVTLSCSPISGHRSVSWYQQTPGQGLQFLFEYFSETQRNKGNFPGRFSGRQFSNSRSEMNVSTLELGDSALYLCASSPVRGGNIQYFGAGTRLSVL.

The rearrangement joins TRBV29-1 to TRBJ1-5; possibly TRBD1 for D (6 bases). Germline loops: CDR1 SQVTM, CDR2 ANQGSEA. V dropped 0 bases and J dropped 0 bases, with 27 bases sitting between them. CDR3 length: 21 amino acids. CDR3 in DNA: TGCAGCGTTGAAGATGGGAGGATGTCCTTCGACAGGAGTTATAGCAATCAGCCCCAGCATTTT. This translates into CSVEDGRMSFDRSYSNQPQHF.

CDR3 nucleotide sequence: TGTGCCAGCAGAAATAAAGGTCCAGCCTCTGGGGCCAACGTCCTGACTTTC. This encodes CASRNKGPASGANVLTF. The V call is TRBV11-1, the J call TRBJ2-6; D is unresolved. The CDR3 contains 17 residues. The germline CDR1 and CDR2 sequences are SGHAT and FQDESV (reference sequence). Trimming removed 6 bases at V and 0 bases at J, with 15 bases between. Full variable domain (remainder filled in from reference TRBV11-1 and TRBJ2-6): EAEVAQSPRYKITEKSQAVAFWCDPISGHATLYWYRQILGQGPELLVQFQDESVVDDSQLPKDRFSAERLKGVDSTLKIQPAELGDSAMYLCASRNKGPASGANVLTFGAGSRLTVL.

This clone was seen more than once but under ten times. In DNA form, the CDR3 reads TGCGCCAGCAGCACACAGGGTAACACCGGGGAGCTGTTTTTT. Amino acids: CASSTQGNTGELFF. The chain carries TRBV5-1 and TRBJ2-2; maybe TRBD1 (6 bases). CDR1 and CDR2 (germline): SGHRS, YFSETQ. The CDR3 totals 14 residues. The V gene lost 4 bases and the J gene lost 2 bases, with 9 bases spanning the gap. Based on the CDR3 plus reference TRBV5-1 and TRBJ2-2, the full variable domain is KAGVTQTPRYLIKTRGQQVTLSCSPISGHRSVSWYQQTPGQGLQFLFEYFSETQRNKGNFPGRFSGRQFSNSRSEMNVSTLELGDSALYLCASSTQGNTGELFFGEGSRLTVL.

DNA for the CDR3: TGTGCCAGCAGCTTAGGATTCGGGCGCGGGCAAGAGACCCAGTACTTC. It is translated as CASSLGFGRGQETQYF. The chain joins TRBV5-6 to TRBJ2-5, with a possible D match to TRBD2 (5 bases). CDR3 length: 16 residues. The germline V and J ends were trimmed by 2 bases and 2 bases, with 16 bases remaining between them. CDR1 and CDR2 from the germline V gene are SGHDT and YYEEEE.

The chain joins TRBV15 to TRBJ1-1; D gene unclear. Germline V gives CDR1 LNHNV, CDR2 YYDKDF (reference sequence). The CDR3 sequence is 11 residues long. Trimming left V 7 bases short and J 10 bases short, with 13 bases between. CDR3 loop: CATKGFGGAFF. The DNA for the CDR3 is TGTGCCACCAAAGGGTTCGGAGGAGCTTTCTTT.

The chain is built from TRBV7-8 and TRBJ2-7; D unresolved. The CDR3 spans 15 residues. Trimming took 0 bases from V and 6 from J, leaving 15 bases between them. Germline CDR1 SGHVS, CDR2 FQNEAQ. The CDR3 nucleotides read TGTGCCAGCAGCTTAGCGTCCATTCCTACCCCCGAGCAGTACTTC. Amino acids: CASSLASIPTPEQYF. Drawing the rest from reference TRBV7-8 and TRBJ2-7, the complete variable domain is GAGVSQSPRYKVAKRGQDVALRCDPISGHVSLFWYQQALGQGPEFLTYFQNEAQLDKSGLPSDRFFAERPEGSVSTLKIQRTQQEDSAVYLCASSLASIPTPEQYFGPGTRLTVT.

This rearrangement joins TRBV6-1 to TRBJ1-2; TRBD1 matches at 7 bases. Germline CDR1 reads MNHNS; CDR2 reads SASEGT. The CDR3 runs to 14 residues. Unmatched junction bases numbered 9, after V lost 7 bases and J lost 4 bases. CDR3 amino acids: CASNPTGQTYGYTF. CDR3 sequence (DNA): TGTGCCAGCAACCCGACAGGGCAAACCTATGGCTACACCTTC.

The chain employs TRBV14 and TRBJ2-3, with 10 bases identical to TRBD2. Trimming removed 4 bases from V and 2 bases from J; junction bases left unmatched: 6. In germline, CDR1 is SGHDN, CDR2 FVKESK. The CDR3 is 16 amino acids. In DNA, the CDR3 is TGTGCCAGCAGCCTCTTGAGCGGGGGGGCCACAGATACGCAGTATTTT. Its translation: CASSLLSGGATDTQYF.

V is TRBV29-1 and J is TRBJ2-2, with no clear D. Trimming shortened V by 6 bases and J by 8 bases, and 16 bases separated the two germline ends. The CDR3 covers 13 residues. CDR1 SQVTM and CDR2 ANQGSEA come from the germline V gene. CDR3 in amino acids: CSVEDLTRGELFF. In nucleotides, the CDR3 is TGCAGCGTCGAGGACCTAACGAGGGGGGAGCTGTTTTTT.

This rearrangement joins TRBV7-3 to TRBJ1-5; a weak D match, TRBD1 (5 bases). The germline CDR1 and CDR2 sequences are SGHTA and FQGTGA. This CDR3 has 15 residues. V dropped 5 bases and J dropped 6 bases, with 17 bases sitting between them. DNA for the CDR3: TGTGCCAGCAGCCGGGACGGCTGGGGAAGTCAGCCCCAGCATTTT. Translated: CASSRDGWGSQPQHF.

This clone was detected a few times. This chain joins TRBV5-1 and TRBJ1-3; tentatively, D is TRBD1 (5 bases). CDR1 is SGHRS, CDR2 YFSETQ, per germline. The CDR3 is 15 residues long. V lost 5 bases and J 4 bases, leaving 16 bases between the germline ends. The CDR3 spells CASSQHPGPGNTIYF. The CDR3 DNA reads as TGCGCCAGCAGTCAACACCCAGGGCCAGGAAACACCATATATTTT.

The rearrangement joins TRBV28 to TRBJ1-2; D perhaps matches TRBD1 (5 bases). The germline V and J ends were trimmed by 3 bases and 1 base, with 12 bases remaining between them. Germline CDR1 reads MDHEN; CDR2 reads SYDVKM. This CDR3 spans 15 amino acids. The CDR3 reads CASSFDRQNNYGYTF. CDR3 in DNA: TGTGCCAGCAGTTTTGACAGACAGAATAACTATGGCTACACCTTC.

This clone qualifies as medium-sized. The chain links TRBV18 to TRBJ2-7, with 9 bases lining up with TRBD1. This CDR3 region has 18 residues. Per the germline V gene, CDR1 is KGHSH and CDR2 is LQKENI. V lost 3 bases to trimming and J lost 0 bases; unmatched junction nucleotides: 12. The CDR3 loop reads CASSPFPGQGPSSYEQYF. CDR3 bases: TGTGCCAGCTCACCCTTCCCGGGACAGGGCCCTAGCTCCTACGAGCAGTACTTC.

The chain couples TRBV5-6 to TRBJ2-5; D might be TRBD1 or TRBD2, each matching 6 bases. The germline V and J ends were trimmed by 5 bases and 3 bases, with 14 bases remaining between them. The CDR3 runs 14 residues. Germline V gives CDR1 SGHDT, CDR2 YYEEEE. The CDR3 reads CASRLNGGKETQYF. CDR3 DNA sequence: TGTGCCAGCAGGTTAAACGGGGGCAAAGAGACCCAGTACTTC.

The chain employs TRBV7-2 and TRBJ2-1; 9 bases agree with TRBD1. This CDR3 is 14 amino acids long. Unmatched junction bases numbered 5, after V lost 5 bases and J lost 6 bases. Germline loops: CDR1 SGHTA, CDR2 FQGNSA. CDR3 sequence (DNA): TGTGCCAGCAGCCCCCGGACAGGGGCCAATGAGCAGTTCTTC. It specifies CASSPRTGANEQFF.